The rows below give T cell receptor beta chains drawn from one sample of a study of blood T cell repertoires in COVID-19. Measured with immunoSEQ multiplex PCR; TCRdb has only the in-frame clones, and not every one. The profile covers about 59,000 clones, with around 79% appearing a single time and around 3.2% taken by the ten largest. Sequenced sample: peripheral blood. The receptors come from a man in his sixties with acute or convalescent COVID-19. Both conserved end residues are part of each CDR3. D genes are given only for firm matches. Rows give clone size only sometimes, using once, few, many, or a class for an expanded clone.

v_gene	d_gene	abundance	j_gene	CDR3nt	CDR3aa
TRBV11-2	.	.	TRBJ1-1	TGTGCCAGCAGCCCTTCCGGGAACACTGAAGCTTTCTTT	CASSPSGNTEAFF
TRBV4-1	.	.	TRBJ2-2	TGCGCCAGCAGCCAAGAGGCGGGCGGGACCGGGGAGCTGTTTTTT	CASSQEAGGTGELFF
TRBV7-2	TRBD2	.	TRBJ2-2	TGTGCCAGCAGCTTCGAGTGGGCTAGCGGGACTGGCGGGGAGCTGTTTTTT	CASSFEWASGTGGELFF
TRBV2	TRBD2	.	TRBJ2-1	TGTGCCAGCAGTGGGACTAGCGGCCAGTGGGGTGAGCAGTTCTTC	CASSGTSGQWGEQFF
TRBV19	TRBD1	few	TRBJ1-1	TGTGCCACCTCAACAGGGGTCGACACTGAAGCTTTCTTT	CATSTGVDTEAFF
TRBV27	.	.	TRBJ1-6	TGTGCCAGCAGTTCATACCGGGACAAAAATTCACCCCTCCACTTT	CASSSYRDKNSPLHF
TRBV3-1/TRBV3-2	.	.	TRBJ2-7	TGTGCCAGCAGCCGATCAACCGCAGGGCTTTACGAGCAGTACTTC	CASSRSTAGLYEQYF
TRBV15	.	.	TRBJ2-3	TGTGCCACCAGCAGAGGCAGGCTGATCACAGATACGCAGTATTTT	CATSRGRLITDTQYF
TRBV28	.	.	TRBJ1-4	TGTGCCAGCAGTTTAGTAGGGGGACGGGAAAAACTGTTTTTT	CASSLVGGREKLFF
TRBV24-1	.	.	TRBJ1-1	TGTGCCACCAGTACGTTCTCGGCAAGCGGGGCTTTCTTT	CATSTFSASGAFF
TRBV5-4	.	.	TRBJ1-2	TGTGCCAGCAGCTTTGCGGGAGGTACGCTCTATGGCTACACCTTC	CASSFAGGTLYGYTF
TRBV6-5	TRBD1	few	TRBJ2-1	TGTGCCAGCAGTTACTCGAGGGGGACAGGGGACAATGAGCAGTTCTTC	CASSYSRGTGDNEQFF
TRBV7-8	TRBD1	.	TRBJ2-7	TGTGCCAGCAGCCACCCGACAGGGCTCTACGAGCAGTACTTC	CASSHPTGLYEQYF
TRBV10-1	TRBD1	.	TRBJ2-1	TGCGCCAGCAGTGGGGACAGATATGAGCAGTTCTTC	CASSGDRYEQFF
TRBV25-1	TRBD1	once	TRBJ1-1	TGTGCCAGCAGTGATTGGCTTTCCGGGACAGGGGGCTATGGAGCTTTCTTT	CASSDWLSGTGGYGAFF
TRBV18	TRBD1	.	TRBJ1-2	TGTGCCAGCTCACCAATCGGACAGGGGGGTTCTGGCTACACCTTC	CASSPIGQGGSGYTF
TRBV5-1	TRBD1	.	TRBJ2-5	TGCGCCAGCAGCTCAGCAACAGGGGTAGAGACCCAGTACTTC	CASSSATGVETQYF
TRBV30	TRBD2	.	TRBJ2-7	TGTGCCTGCTTCCGACTAGCGATCAACGAGCAGTACTTC	CACFRLAINEQYF
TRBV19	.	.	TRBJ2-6	TGTGCCAGTACCCATGGAGGCTCTGGGGCCAACGTCCTGACTTTC	CASTHGGSGANVLTF
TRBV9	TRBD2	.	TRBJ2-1	TGTGCCAGCAGCCTGGGACTAGCTGATTACAATGAGCAGTTCTTC	CASSLGLADYNEQFF
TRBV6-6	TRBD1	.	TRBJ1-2	TGTGCCAGCAGTTATACAGGGGGCGACTATGGCTACACCTTC	CASSYTGGDYGYTF
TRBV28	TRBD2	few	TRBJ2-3	TGTGCCAGCAGGGCCACTAGCGGGGGGGGCACAGATACGCAGTATTTT	CASRATSGGGTDTQYF
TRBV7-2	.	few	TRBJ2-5	TGTGCCAGCAGCCAGACAGATCTAGAGACCCAGTACTTC	CASSQTDLETQYF
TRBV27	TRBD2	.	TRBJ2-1	TGTGCCAGCAGTCGCCCGACTAGCGGGAGGGACAATGAGCAGTTCTTC	CASSRPTSGRDNEQFF
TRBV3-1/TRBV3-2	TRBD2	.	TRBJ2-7	TGTGCCAGCAGCCAAGATCACACTAGCGGGAGGGAGGAGCAGTACTTC	CASSQDHTSGREEQYF
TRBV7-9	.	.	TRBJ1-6	TGTGCCAGCAGCTCCGCGGGGGGCAGTTCACCCCTCCACTTT	CASSSAGGSSPLHF
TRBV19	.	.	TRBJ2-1	TGTGCCAGTCAAGGGTGGAGGGGCTTATCCGAGCAGTTCTTC	CASQGWRGLSEQFF
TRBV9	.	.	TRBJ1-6	TGTGCCAGCAGCGTAGGGCCCGATAATTCACCCCTCCACTTT	CASSVGPDNSPLHF
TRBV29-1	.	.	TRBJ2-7	TGCAGCGTTTCGACAACCTACGAGCAGTACTTC	CSVSTTYEQYF